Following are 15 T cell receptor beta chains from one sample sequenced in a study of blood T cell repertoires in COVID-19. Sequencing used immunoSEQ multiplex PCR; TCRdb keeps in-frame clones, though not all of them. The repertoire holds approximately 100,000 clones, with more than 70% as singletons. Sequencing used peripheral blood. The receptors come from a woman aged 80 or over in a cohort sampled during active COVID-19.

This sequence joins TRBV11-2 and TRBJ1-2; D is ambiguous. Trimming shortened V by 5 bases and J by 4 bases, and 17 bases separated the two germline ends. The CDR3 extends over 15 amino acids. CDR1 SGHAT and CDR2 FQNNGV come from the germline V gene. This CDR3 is CASSPTRQLIYGYTF. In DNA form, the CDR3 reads TGTGCCAGCAGCCCAACGCGGCAGTTAATCTATGGCTACACCTTC. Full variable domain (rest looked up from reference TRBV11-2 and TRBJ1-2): EAGVAQSPRYKIIEKRQSVAFWCNPISGHATLYWYQQILGQGPKLLIQFQNNGVVDDSQLPKDRFSAERLKGVDSTLKIQPAKLEDSAVYLCASSPTRQLIYGYTFGSGTRLTVV.

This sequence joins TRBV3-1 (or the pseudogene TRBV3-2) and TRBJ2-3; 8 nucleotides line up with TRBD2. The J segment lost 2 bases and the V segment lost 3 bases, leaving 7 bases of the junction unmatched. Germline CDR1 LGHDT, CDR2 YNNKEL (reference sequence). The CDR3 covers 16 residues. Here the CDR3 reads CASSHRGGPNTDTQYF. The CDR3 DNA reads TGTGCCAGCAGCCACCGGGGGGGGCCTAACACAGATACGCAGTATTTT.

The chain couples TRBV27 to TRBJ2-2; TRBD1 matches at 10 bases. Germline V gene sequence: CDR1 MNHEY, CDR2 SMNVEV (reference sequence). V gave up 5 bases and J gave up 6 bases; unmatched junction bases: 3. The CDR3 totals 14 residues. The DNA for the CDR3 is TGTGCCAGCAGTAGAGGGACAGGGGCCGGGGAGCTGTTTTTT. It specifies CASSRGTGAGELFF.

CDR3 residues: CASRRQGVGSPLHF. The CDR3 nucleotides read TGTGCCAGCAGGCGACAGGGAGTGGGTTCACCCCTCCACTTT. This chain connects TRBV2 to TRBJ1-6, with 7 positions matching TRBD1. The CDR3 extends over 14 amino acids. V was pared by 6 bases and J by 9 bases, with 8 bases of the junction left unmatched. Germline V CDR1 and CDR2: SNHLY, FYNNEI.

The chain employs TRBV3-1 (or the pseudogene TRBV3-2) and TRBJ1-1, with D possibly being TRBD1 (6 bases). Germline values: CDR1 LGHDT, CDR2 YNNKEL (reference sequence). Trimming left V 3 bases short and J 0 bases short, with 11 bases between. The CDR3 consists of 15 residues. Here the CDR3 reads CASSQPGQMNTEAFF. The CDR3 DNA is TGTGCCAGCAGCCAGCCGGGACAAATGAACACTGAAGCTTTCTTT.

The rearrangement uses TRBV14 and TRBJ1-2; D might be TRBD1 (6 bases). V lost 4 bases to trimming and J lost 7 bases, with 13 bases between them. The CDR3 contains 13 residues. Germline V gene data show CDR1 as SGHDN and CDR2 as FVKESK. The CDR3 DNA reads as TGTGCCAGCAGCCTGATCGAACAGGGTGGCTACACCTTC. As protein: CASSLIEQGGYTF.

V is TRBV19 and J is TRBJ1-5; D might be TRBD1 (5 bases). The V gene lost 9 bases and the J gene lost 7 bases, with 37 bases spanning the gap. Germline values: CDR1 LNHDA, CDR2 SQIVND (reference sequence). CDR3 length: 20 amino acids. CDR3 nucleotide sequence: TGTGCCAGCAGAGTAGCTCCCCACGAGGGGTCGGGTTCCGCGGGGCAGCCCCAGCATTTT. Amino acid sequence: CASRVAPHEGSGSAGQPQHF.

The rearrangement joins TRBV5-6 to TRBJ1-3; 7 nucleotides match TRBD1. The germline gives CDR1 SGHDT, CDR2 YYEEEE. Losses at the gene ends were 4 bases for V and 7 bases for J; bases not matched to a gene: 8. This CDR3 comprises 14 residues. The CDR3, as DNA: TGTGCCAGCAGCGAGACAGGGAGGATGAACACCATATATTTT. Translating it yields CASSETGRMNTIYF.

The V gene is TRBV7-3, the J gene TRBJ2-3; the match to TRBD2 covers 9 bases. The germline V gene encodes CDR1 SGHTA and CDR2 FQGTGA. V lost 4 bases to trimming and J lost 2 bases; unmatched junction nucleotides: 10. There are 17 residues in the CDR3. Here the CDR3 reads CASSSVPSGVYTDTQYF. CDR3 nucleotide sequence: TGTGCCAGCAGCTCCGTCCCTAGCGGGGTATACACAGATACGCAGTATTTT.

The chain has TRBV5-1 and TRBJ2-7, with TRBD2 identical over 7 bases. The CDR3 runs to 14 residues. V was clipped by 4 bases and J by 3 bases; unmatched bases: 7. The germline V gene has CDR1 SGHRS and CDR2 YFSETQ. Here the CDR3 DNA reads TGCGCCAGCAGCCCCACTAGCGACCGCTACGAGCAGTACTTC. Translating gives CASSPTSDRYEQYF.

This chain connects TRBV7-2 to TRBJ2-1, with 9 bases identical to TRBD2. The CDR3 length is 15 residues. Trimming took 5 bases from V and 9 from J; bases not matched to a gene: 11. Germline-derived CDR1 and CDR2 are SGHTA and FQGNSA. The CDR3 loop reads CASSPWGGGAGEQFF. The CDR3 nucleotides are TGTGCCAGCAGCCCGTGGGGCGGGGGGGCCGGTGAGCAGTTCTTC. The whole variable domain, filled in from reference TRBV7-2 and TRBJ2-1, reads GAGVSQSPSNKVTEKGKDVELRCDPISGHTALYWYRQSLGQGLEFLIYFQGNSAPDKSGLPSDRFSAERTGGSVSTLTIQRTQQEDSAVYLCASSPWGGGAGEQFFGPGTRLTVL.

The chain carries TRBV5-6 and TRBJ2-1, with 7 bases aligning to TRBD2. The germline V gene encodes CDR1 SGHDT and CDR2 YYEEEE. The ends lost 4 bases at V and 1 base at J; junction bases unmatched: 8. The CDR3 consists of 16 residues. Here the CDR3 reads CASSPSGTTSYNEQFF. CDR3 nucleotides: TGTGCCAGCAGCCCCTCCGGGACTACATCCTACAATGAGCAGTTCTTC.

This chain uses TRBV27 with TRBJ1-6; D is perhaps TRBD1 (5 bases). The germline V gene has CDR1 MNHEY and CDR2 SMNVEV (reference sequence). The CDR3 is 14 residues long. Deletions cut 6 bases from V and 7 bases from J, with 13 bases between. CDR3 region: CASRNSGGNSPLHF. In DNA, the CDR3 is TGTGCCAGCAGAAACAGCGGGGGGAATTCACCCCTCCACTTT.

CDR3 loop: CASTAAGLETQYF. In DNA, the CDR3 is TGTGCCAGCACCGCGGCGGGGCTGGAGACCCAGTACTTC. The V call is TRBV25-1, the J call TRBJ2-5, with D tentatively TRBD2 (6 bases). Germline CDR1 MGHDK, CDR2 SYGVNS. Deletions cut 7 bases from V and 5 bases from J, with 14 bases between. This CDR3 is 13 amino acids long.

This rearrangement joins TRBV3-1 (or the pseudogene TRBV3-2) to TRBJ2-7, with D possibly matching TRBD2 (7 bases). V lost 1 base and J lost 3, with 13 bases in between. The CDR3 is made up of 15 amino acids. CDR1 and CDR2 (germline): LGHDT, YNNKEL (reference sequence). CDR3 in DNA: TGTGCCAGCAGCCAAGCGTCGGGGGGCCGCTACGAGCAGTACTTC. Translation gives CASSQASGGRYEQYF.